Following are 29 T cell receptor beta chains from one sample sequenced in a study of blood T cells in healthy people across ages. With a J-beta primer mix and a sample-barcoded 5' primer, a second PCR ran about 7 to 12 cycles. TCRdb analysed the 5' RACE reads with MiXCR anew, one entry per CDR3 protein. The sample holds 780,000 or so distinct CDR3 sequences, roughly 25% seen once. Separately, the same data were catalogued under a study of T cells of mothers and their children.

The sequenced material came from blood. The receptors come from a boy between 10 and 17 years old in good health.

V usage is TRBV12-3 or TRBV12-4 and J usage is TRBJ2-6; 7 nucleotides agree with TRBD1. The CDR3 totals 16 residues. V was clipped by 5 bases and J by 2 bases; unmatched bases: 6. The CDR3 DNA follows: TGTGCCAGCAGTCATGGTGACAGGGCTGGGGCCAACGTCCTGACTTTC. Translation: CASSHGDRAGANVLTF.

This chain joins TRBV6-1 and TRBJ2-7; the D call may be TRBD1 or TRBD2 (5 bases each). The CDR3 has 20 amino acids. Germline CDR1 reads MNHNS; CDR2 reads SASEGT. Between the trimmed V and J ends, which lost 7 bases and 0 bases, there was a span of 31 bases. CDR3 region: CASTTWTGGRKNSSSYEQYF. The CDR3 nucleotides are TGTGCCAGCACCACCTGGACTGGGGGTAGGAAGAATTCAAGCTCCTACGAGCAGTACTTC.

The chain is built from TRBV28 and TRBJ2-5, with 8 bases that match TRBD1. The CDR3 loop spans 14 amino acids. Germline CDR1 reads MDHEN; CDR2 reads SYDVKM. V lost 6 bases to trimming and J lost 4 bases; unmatched junction nucleotides: 7. The CDR3 region is CASSSLTGAETQYF. In DNA, the CDR3 is TGTGCCAGCAGCTCCCTGACAGGGGCAGAGACCCAGTACTTC.

The V call is TRBV10-3, the J call TRBJ2-7, with 9 bases lining up with TRBD2. The DNA end is a closer match to TRBJ2-1, so the J assignment may be wrong. Germline V lookup: CDR1 ENHRY, CDR2 SYGVKD. This CDR3 has 14 amino acids. CDR3 DNA: TGTGCCATCTCCCATAGGACTAGCGTGGATGAGCAGTTCTTC. This translates into CAISHRTSVDEQFF.

CDR3 amino acids: CASSLDRDDTQYF. DNA for the CDR3: TGTGCCAGCAGCTTAGACCGGGACGATACGCAGTATTTT. This chain links TRBV13 with TRBJ2-3, with D perhaps given as TRBD1 or TRBD2 (5 bases each). Germline-derived CDR1 and CDR2 are PRHDT and FYEKMQ (reference sequence). The germline V and J ends were trimmed by 1 base and 6 bases, with 8 bases remaining between them. The CDR3 runs to 13 residues. The full variable domain, in which reference TRBV13 and TRBJ2-3 provide the parts outside the CDR3, is AAGVIQSPRHLIKEKRETATLKCYPIPRHDTVYWYQQGPGQDPQFLISFYEKMQSDKGSIPDRFSAQQFSDYHSELNMSSLELGDSALYFCASSLDRDDTQYFGPGTRLTVL.

As regards this clonotype: One end of the junction varies from germline; a read error may be responsible. V and J are TRBV29-1 and TRBJ1-2, with 7 bases matching TRBD1. The CDR3 sequence is 15 residues long. Germline V gene lookup returns CDR1 SQVTM and CDR2 ANQGSEA. This CDR3 is CSVERQTGADYDYTF. In DNA, the CDR3 is TGCAGCGTTGAGAGACAAACAGGGGCTGACTATGACTACACCTTC.

The chain is built from TRBV2 and TRBJ1-4; D might be TRBD1 (5 bases). The CDR3 totals 12 residues. V was shortened by 6 bases and J by 8 bases, with 10 bases between the two germline ends. Germline loops: CDR1 SNHLY, CDR2 FYNNEI. The CDR3, as DNA: TGTGCCAGCAGCCGGGACGGAGAAAAACTGTTTTTT. Encoded protein: CASSRDGEKLFF.

This clonotype was seen only a few times. The chain carries TRBV10-3 and TRBJ1-1; 7 bases map to TRBD1. This CDR3 contains 14 residues. Trimming removed 6 bases from V and 0 bases from J; junction bases left unmatched: 4. Per germline, CDR1 ENHRY and CDR2 SYGVKD. CDR3 DNA: TGTGCCATCAGGGGGACAGCTATGAACACTGAAGCTTTCTTT. This encodes CAIRGTAMNTEAFF.

This chain connects TRBV5-1 to TRBJ1-1; a weak D match, TRBD1 (5 bases). The CDR3 is 16 residues long. V shed 1 base and J shed 2 bases, with 15 bases lying between them. CDR1 and CDR2 (germline): SGHRS, YFSETQ. CDR3 DNA: TGCGCCAGCAGCTTGCTCGGGGGGACTTTAAACACTGAAGCTTTCTTT. It translates to CASSLLGGTLNTEAFF.

The J gene is TRBJ1-1, the V gene TRBV5-1, with D possibly TRBD1 on 5 matching bases. The length of the CDR3 is 14 residues. In germline, CDR1 is SGHRS, CDR2 YFSETQ. The V end was cut by 7 bases, the J end by 0 bases, with 13 bases between. This CDR3 is CASGQETVNTEAFF. CDR3 in DNA: TGCGCCAGCGGGCAGGAGACAGTGAACACTGAAGCTTTCTTT.

J is TRBJ2-3 and V is TRBV27; D is perhaps TRBD2 (5 bases). V lost 2 bases and J lost 5, with 11 bases in between. The germline CDR1 and CDR2 sequences are MNHEY and SMNVEV (reference sequence). The CDR3 loop spans 14 amino acids. CDR3 in amino acids: CASSLGGRIDTQYF. The CDR3 region has the DNA TGTGCCAGCAGTTTAGGTGGGAGAATAGATACGCAGTATTTT.

This clonotype turned up a few times. The chain couples TRBV4-3 to TRBJ2-5; D unclear. Matching the DNA end better, TRBJ2-7 makes the J call doubtful. CDR1 is LGHNA and CDR2 is YSLEER in the germline V gene. This CDR3 has 15 residues. The CDR3 loop reads CASSQDKASSYEQYF. The CDR3 DNA is TGCGCCAGCAGCCAAGACAAGGCAAGCTCCTACGAGCAGTACTTC.

The sample holds a few counts of this clonotype. This CDR3 is CASSQDILPVGTRETQYF. For the CDR3, the DNA is TGTGCCAGCAGCCAAGATATACTTCCGGTCGGAACCCGAGAGACCCAGTACTTC. The rearrangement uses TRBV14 and TRBJ2-5; D unresolved. CDR1 and CDR2 (germline): SGHDN, FVKESK. The CDR3 is made up of 18 amino acids. V lost 0 bases and J lost 4, with 21 bases in between.

This clonotype was counted only a few times. The chain couples TRBV7-9 to TRBJ1-4; D may be TRBD1 (6 bases). Trimming took off 5 bases at V and 0 bases at J, with 19 bases between the two ends. The germline V gene encodes CDR1 SEHNR and CDR2 FQNEAQ (reference sequence). The CDR3 covers 18 residues. CDR3 sequence (DNA): TGTGCCAGCAGCCCGCCCCCAGGGACATCGGCAACTAATGAAAAACTGTTTTTT. This sequence encodes CASSPPPGTSATNEKLFF.

J is TRBJ2-2 and V is TRBV6-5; 7 nucleotides agree with TRBD1. Germline V gene data show CDR1 as MNHEY and CDR2 as SVGAGI. The CDR3 runs to 14 residues. V lost 2 bases, J lost 10 bases, and 7 bases stayed unmatched. CDR3 sequence: CASSYEGALKELFF. The DNA for the CDR3 is TGTGCCAGCAGTTACGAGGGGGCGCTTAAGGAGCTGTTTTTT.

This clonotype was seen a handful of times. The germline gene is not matched at one end of the junction; a read error may be the cause. The J gene is TRBJ2-1, the V gene TRBV5-6, with 15 bases matching TRBD2. Germline V lookup: CDR1 SGHDT, CDR2 YYEEEE. The CDR3 is made up of 16 amino acids. The CDR3 DNA sequence: TGTGCCAGCAGCCACGGGACTAGCGGGAGGTTCAATGAGCAGTCCTTC. It encodes CASSHGTSGRFNEQSF.

The rearrangement links TRBV7-2 to TRBJ2-4, with TRBD1 matching over 12 bases. The germline V gene encodes CDR1 SGHTA and CDR2 FQGNSA. This CDR3 spans 16 amino acids. The V segment lost 5 bases and the J segment 5 bases; nucleotides outside the gene matches: 7. The DNA for the CDR3 is TGTGCCAGCAGCCGAGGGACAGGGGGCTTGGAAAACATTCAGTACTTC. Encoded protein: CASSRGTGGLENIQYF.

This sequence joins TRBV7-9 and TRBJ2-3; D is perhaps TRBD1 (6 bases). Trimming pared 1 base from V and 3 bases from J, leaving 14 bases between. Per germline, CDR1 SEHNR and CDR2 FQNEAQ (reference sequence). The CDR3 length is 16 residues. Here the CDR3 DNA reads TGTGCCAGCAGCTTAGGGTACAGGGATGGTACAGATACGCAGTATTTT. Its translation is CASSLGYRDGTDTQYF. The complete variable domain, with remaining parts taken from reference TRBV7-9 and TRBJ2-3, reads DTGVSQNPRHKITKRGQNVTFRCDPISEHNRLYWYRQTLGQGPEFLTYFQNEAQLEKSRLLSDRFSAERPKGSFSTLEIQRTEQGDSAMYLCASSLGYRDGTDTQYFGPGTRLTVL.

The CDR3 DNA sequence: TGTGCCAGCAGCCCTAGCGGAAGTCCTAACAATGAGCAGTTCTTC. Translation gives CASSPSGSPNNEQFF. This chain links TRBV7-9 with TRBJ2-1, with 7 bases aligning to TRBD2. The CDR3 sequence is 15 residues long. Germline assignment: CDR1 SEHNR and CDR2 FQNEAQ (reference sequence). The ends lost 5 bases at V and 5 bases at J; junction bases unmatched: 9.

This clonotype was found a few times. The chain has TRBV4-1 and TRBJ2-6; TRBD1 might be the D (7 bases). V lost 6 bases and J lost 2, with 23 bases in between. Germline values: CDR1 MGHRA, CDR2 YSYEKL. The length of the CDR3 is 19 residues. CDR3 coding DNA: TGCGCCAGCAGTCCCGCCCCACAGGGGACTTCTACTGGGGCCAACGTCCTGACTTTC. Protein product: CASSPAPQGTSTGANVLTF.

Only a few counts were recorded for this clonotype. The chain employs TRBV29-1 and TRBJ2-1; tentatively, D is TRBD1 or TRBD2 (5 bases each). The J call is uncertain, as TRBJ2-7 better fits the DNA end. Germline CDR1 is SQVTM and CDR2 is ANQGSEA. This CDR3 region has 12 residues. The CDR3 sequence is CSVQGGGYEQYF. CDR3 nucleotides: TGCAGCGTCCAAGGTGGGGGCTACGAGCAGTACTTC.

The J gene is TRBJ2-2, the V gene TRBV11-2; 8 nucleotides align to TRBD1. Germline loops: CDR1 SGHAT, CDR2 FQNNGV. The CDR3 totals 17 residues. The V segment lost 5 bases and the J segment 6 bases; nucleotides outside the gene matches: 14. For the CDR3, the DNA is TGTGCCAGCAGCCTACAGACGAGACAGGGGCTCGCCGGGGAGCTGTTTTTT. The encoded protein is CASSLQTRQGLAGELFF.

This clonotype has a handful of counts. The chain couples TRBV20-1 to TRBJ2-5, with 9 bases aligning to TRBD1. Germline CDR1 DFQATT, CDR2 SNEGSKA (reference sequence). This CDR3 has 15 amino acids. V trimming: 8 bases; J trimming: 5 bases; junction bases outside the gene matches: 15. The CDR3 coding sequence is TGCAGTCCACAATACCAGGACAGGGGTTTGGAGACCCAGTACTTC. Translating it yields CSPQYQDRGLETQYF.

The gene calls are TRBV28 and TRBJ1-6, with D possibly being TRBD1 (5 bases). Germline V gene data show CDR1 as MDHEN and CDR2 as SYDVKM. V lost 2 bases and J lost 10, with 12 bases in between. The CDR3 runs to 14 residues. DNA of the CDR3: TGTGCCAGCAGTTTAGCCAGGGCCGACTCACCCCTCCACTTT. Encoded protein: CASSLARADSPLHF.

Remarks on this clonotype: An end of the junction differs from the germline gene, which may be a read error. This chain connects TRBV13 to TRBJ2-1; no clear D gene. CDR1 PRHDT and CDR2 FYEKMQ come from the germline V gene (reference sequence). This CDR3 has 15 amino acids. The CDR3 sequence: CASSLGQVLYNEQFF. CDR3 sequence (DNA): TGTGCCAGCAGCCTAGGGCAGGTCCTTTACAATGAGCAGTTCTTC. The full variable domain, completed using reference TRBV13 and TRBJ2-1, is AAGVIQSPRHLIKEKRETATLKCYPIPRHDTVYWYQQGPGQDPQFLISFYEKMQSDKGSIPDRFSAQQFSDYHSELNMSSLELGDSALYFCASSLGQVLYNEQFFGPGTRLTVL.

This clonotype appeared many times. This chain links TRBV11-2 with TRBJ2-3; D not resolved. Germline assignment: CDR1 SGHAT and CDR2 FQNNGV. The CDR3 spans 13 residues. Trimming took 3 bases from V and 3 from J, leaving 7 bases between them. The CDR3 here is CASSLGRTDTQYF. In DNA form, the CDR3 reads TGTGCCAGCAGCTTGGGAAGGACAGATACGCAGTATTTT.

This clonotype was observed a handful of times. The junction departs from germline at one end; a sequencing error may be responsible. This chain links TRBV20-1 with TRBJ2-5; 7 bases are a match to TRBD2. This CDR3 is 14 amino acids long. The germline CDR1 and CDR2 sequences are DFQATT and SNEGSKA (reference sequence). The CDR3 sequence: CSVRGRLASGTQYF. DNA for the CDR3: TGCAGTGTTAGAGGACGACTAGCTTCTGGGACCCAGTACTTC.

In this sample, this clonotype turned up once. The rearrangement uses TRBV27 and TRBJ1-2; 7 bases are shared with TRBD1. The J segment lost 8 bases and the V segment lost 4 bases, leaving 10 bases of the junction unmatched. This CDR3 is built from 14 residues. Germline V gives CDR1 MNHEY, CDR2 SMNVEV (reference sequence). DNA for the CDR3: TGTGCCAGCAGTTCGACAGGGAGGTCCTGGGGCTACACCTTC. This encodes CASSSTGRSWGYTF.

This chain connects TRBV9 to TRBJ2-7; either TRBD1 or TRBD2 may fit D (6 bases each). Germline-derived CDR1 and CDR2 are SGDLS and YYNGEE. With 3 bases removed from V and 7 bases from J, the gap between germline ends came to 17 bases. The CDR3 sequence is 14 residues long. The CDR3 protein is CASSAGWGAEEQYF. In DNA form, the CDR3 reads TGTGCCAGCAGCGCAGGGTGGGGGGCCGAGGAGCAGTACTTC.